This entry lists 9 T cell receptor beta chains sequenced from one sample in a study of vaccination and CD4 T cells after COVID-19. These receptors have no known antigen. Researchers used the Oncomine TCR Beta short-read assay to sequence DNA from cultured CD4+ T cells. TCRdb reanalysed the PCR reads using MiXCR and keeps one entry per CDR3 protein. Among approximately 10,000 distinct CDR3 sequences listed, 35% to 50% were seen once. This sample's treatment: roughly 11-day PBMC culture with coronavirus spike peptide pools or control peptides (ViraFEST assay). The sequencing sample was made of CD4+ T cells from blood, cultured in vitro. The receptors were gathered from a human donor who had recovered from COVID-19.

V and J are TRBV11-3 and TRBJ1-3, with D tentatively TRBD1 (6 bases). The germline CDR1 and CDR2 sequences are SGHNT and YENEEA. The CDR3 is 15 residues long. The V end lost 7 bases, the J end lost 0 bases, and 13 bases lay between the germline ends. The DNA of the CDR3 is TGTGCCAGCATGCCCGGGACATCCTCTGGAAACACCATATATTTT. Its translation: CASMPGTSSGNTIYF.

The V gene is TRBV7-8, the J gene TRBJ2-5; either TRBD1 or TRBD2 may fit D (5 bases each). This CDR3 has 16 amino acids. Germline CDR1 SGHVS, CDR2 FQNEAQ. V was clipped by 7 bases and J by 5 bases, with 23 bases between them. The CDR3 nucleotides read TGTGCCAGCAAACAGCATTGGGACCAAAAGGGGGAGACCCAGTACTTC. Translated: CASKQHWDQKGETQYF.

This clonotype was recorded a few times. The V call is TRBV20-1, the J call TRBJ2-7; 8 bases align to TRBD2. CDR1 and CDR2 (germline): DFQATT, SNEGSKA (reference sequence). J was trimmed by 1 base and V by 2 bases; bases with no gene match: 4. CDR3 length equals 14 residues. CDR3 residues: CSARLAGRSYEQYF. The CDR3 DNA follows: TGCAGTGCTAGACTAGCGGGTCGATCCTACGAGCAGTACTTC.

The genes are TRBV11-2 and TRBJ2-5; D is perhaps TRBD1 (6 bases). The germline V and J ends were trimmed by 1 base and 2 bases, with 11 bases remaining between them. The CDR3 spans 15 residues. CDR1 and CDR2 (germline): SGHAT, FQNNGV. This chain's CDR3 is CASSLGGPRQETQYF. CDR3 in DNA: TGTGCCAGCAGCTTAGGGGGGCCCAGGCAAGAGACCCAGTACTTC.

The chain carries TRBV7-9 and TRBJ1-5, with 7 positions matching TRBD1. Germline-derived CDR1 and CDR2 are SEHNR and FQNEAQ (reference sequence). CDR3 size: 13 residues. Unmatched junction bases numbered 0, after V lost 2 bases and J lost 5 bases. The DNA of the CDR3 is TGTGCCAGCAGCTTACAGGGGGATCAGCCCCAGCATTTT. This translates into CASSLQGDQPQHF.

The chain uses TRBV4-1 and TRBJ2-4; D gene ambiguous. V was cut by 3 bases and J by 0 bases, with 9 bases left in between. Germline lookup yields CDR1 MGHRA and CDR2 YSYEKL. The length of the CDR3 is 15 residues. The CDR3 nucleotides read TGCGCCAGCAGCCACCCCATGGCAGCCAAAAACATTCAGTACTTC. Its protein is CASSHPMAAKNIQYF.

This clonotype was seen a few times. The chain couples TRBV6-1 to TRBJ1-3, with 7 bases aligning to TRBD1. Germline V gives CDR1 MNHNS, CDR2 SASEGT. The CDR3 runs 15 residues. V shed 6 bases, J shed 1 base, and the junction held 6 bases outside the gene matches. CDR3 region: CASREQGLSGNTIYF. CDR3 coding DNA: TGTGCCAGCAGGGAACAGGGGTTGTCTGGAAACACCATATATTTT.

The CDR3 sequence is CASSPPGSYEQYF. In DNA form, the CDR3 reads TGTGCCAGCTCTCCCCCAGGGTCCTACGAGCAGTACTTC. V usage is TRBV6-1 and J usage is TRBJ2-7; D possibly corresponds to TRBD1 (5 bases). Germline V gene lookup returns CDR1 MNHNS and CDR2 SASEGT. The CDR3 consists of 13 residues. V lost 8 bases and J lost 1, with 12 bases in between.

This clonotype was seen a handful of times. The chain recombines TRBV7-8 with TRBJ1-2; D is unclear. V was cut by 2 bases and J by 0 bases, with 10 bases left in between. CDR1 SGHVS and CDR2 FQNEAQ come from the germline V gene. The CDR3 is 15 amino acids. This CDR3 reads CASSLLLEPNYGYTF. DNA for the CDR3: TGTGCCAGCAGCTTACTCCTTGAGCCTAACTATGGCTACACCTTC. The whole variable domain, filled in from reference TRBV7-8 and TRBJ1-2, reads GAGVSQSPRYKVAKRGQDVALRCDPISGHVSLFWYQQALGQGPEFLTYFQNEAQLDKSGLPSDRFFAERPEGSVSTLKIQRTQQEDSAVYLCASSLLLEPNYGYTFGSGTRLTVV.